These 31 T cell receptor beta chains share one sample of origin, sequenced in a study of T cells in women clearing cervical HPV infection. Using immunoSEQ multiplex PCR, the repertoire was profiled, and TCRdb retains in-frame clones only, with some absent. There are about 22,000 clones in the sample, with 3.3% held by the top ten. The material sequenced was blood buffy coat. All receptors come from a woman between 18 and 70 years old with a cervical HPV16 infection that either progressed to CIN3+ or cleared (not recorded which).

To note about this clone: Coverage ceases 3 residues before the CDR3 finishes, and the germline J gene fills in the end. The V gene is TRBV6-2 or TRBV6-3, the J gene TRBJ2-1; 7 positions match TRBD2. V trimming: 7 bases; J trimming: 2 bases; junction bases outside the gene matches: 5. The germline V gene encodes CDR1 MNHEY and CDR2 SVGEGT. The CDR3 length is 14 residues. CDR3 DNA (partial): TGTGCCAGCATGGGTCTAGCGGCCTACAATGAG. Protein sequence: CASMGLAAYNE. The CDR3 reads in full as CASMGLAAYNEQFF.

Details on this clone: The observed sequence ends 3 residues before the CDR3 terminus, with the missing tail filled in from the germline J gene. The rearrangement links TRBV20-1 to TRBJ2-7, with TRBD2 matching 7 bases. The junction had 11 bases not matched to a gene; V was cut back by 3 bases and J by 3 bases. CDR3 length: 15 residues. CDR1 is DFQATT and CDR2 is SNEGSKA in the germline V gene (reference sequence). The CDR3 here is CSASTPGLTSYEQYF. The part of the CDR3 DNA that was read is TGCAGTGCTAGTACGCCGGGACTAACCAGCTACGAG.

Regarding this clone: The CDR3 goes on 3 residues after the read ends, and that part is filled in from the germline J gene. The chain carries TRBV19 and TRBJ2-3; 9 nucleotides line up with TRBD1. This CDR3 spans 14 amino acids. Per the germline V gene, CDR1 is LNHDA and CDR2 is SQIVND (reference sequence). V shed 6 bases and J 3 bases; nucleotides not matched to a gene: 4. Incomplete CDR3 DNA: TGTGCCAGTAGGGAAGGACAGGGGACAGATACG. This sequence encodes CASREGQGTDT. The entire CDR3 is CASREGQGTDTQYF.

Regarding this clone: The sequenced fragment ends 3 residues before the CDR3 boundary, so the rest is inferred from the germline J gene. This chain joins TRBV7-3 and TRBJ2-7, with TRBD1 matching 7 bases. Germline CDR1 and CDR2: SGHTA and FQGTGA. V lost 5 bases, J lost 1 base, and 5 bases stayed unmatched. The CDR3 is 14 residues long. The CDR3 bases that were read are TGTGCCAGCAGCCGAACAGGGGTGTCCTACGAG. Translation: CASSRTGVSYE. The CDR3 in its entirety is CASSRTGVSYEQYF.

As concerns this clone: The CDR3 end lies 3 residues beyond the end of the read and is filled in from the germline J gene. The rearrangement joins TRBV20-1 to TRBJ1-1, with D hard to call. Germline assignment: CDR1 DFQATT and CDR2 SNEGSKA (reference sequence). Deletions cut 0 bases from V and 0 bases from J, with 8 bases between. The CDR3 is made up of 14 amino acids. The DNA read from the CDR3 is TGCAGTGCTAGAGACCCCAGGCTGAACACTGAA. Translation: CSARDPRLNTE. The full CDR3 protein is CSARDPRLNTEAFF.

Comments on this clone: The read finishes 3 residues shy of the CDR3 end, and the germline J gene is used to complete it. The chain links TRBV18 to TRBJ2-4, with 8 positions matching TRBD2. CDR1 and CDR2 from the germline V gene are KGHSH and LQKENI. This CDR3 is 18 amino acids long. Trimming removed 3 bases from V and 1 base from J; junction bases left unmatched: 11. The CDR3: CASSPLGRTSSAKNIQYF. The DNA read from the CDR3 is TGTGCCAGCTCACCCCTTGGACGGACTAGCTCTGCCAAAAACATT.

In regard to this clone: Read data end 3 residues before the CDR3 end; the end is taken from the germline J gene. The gene calls are TRBV7-6 and TRBJ2-5; the match to TRBD2 covers 8 bases. CDR1 is SGHVS and CDR2 is FNYEAQ in the germline V gene. V lost 3 bases and J lost 4; bases outside the gene matches: 7. The CDR3 is made up of 15 amino acids. The CDR3 sequence: CASSLSAGVGETQYF. The CDR3 bases that were read are TGTGCCAGCAGCTTGTCAGCGGGAGTTGGAGAGACC. The variable domain in full, completed from reference TRBV7-6 and TRBJ2-5, reads GAGVSQSPRYKVTKRGQDVALRCDPISGHVSLYWYRQALGQGPEFLTYFNYEAQQDKSGLPNDRFSAERPEGSISTLTIQRTEQRDSAMYRCASSLSAGVGETQYFGPGTRLLVL.

For this clone: The read comes to an end 3 residues before the CDR3 does, leaving the germline J gene to fill in the end. The V gene is TRBV7-9, the J gene TRBJ2-1, with 10 bases matching TRBD2. This CDR3 is 14 amino acids long. Losses at the gene ends were 10 bases for V and 3 bases for J; bases not matched to a gene: 6. Germline loops: CDR1 SEHNR, CDR2 FQNEAQ (reference sequence). CDR3 in amino acids: CATSSGRFYNEQFF. CDR3 bases read: TGTGCCACCTCTAGCGGGAGATTCTACAATGAG.

As to this clone: The DNA ends 3 residues before the CDR3 does, and the rest of the CDR3 is filled in from the germline J gene. The chain employs TRBV19 and TRBJ1-1; D is unresolved. Germline V gene data show CDR1 as LNHDA and CDR2 as SQIVND (reference sequence). V gave up 3 bases and J gave up 0 bases, with 14 bases separating them. This CDR3 contains 16 residues. CDR3 protein: CASSIPSRGMNTEAFF. The sequenced part of the CDR3 DNA is TGTGCCAGTAGTATCCCCTCGCGGGGTATGAACACTGAA.

Turning to this clone: At one boundary the junction diverges from the germline segment, which might be a read error. Read data end 3 residues before the CDR3 end; the end is taken from the germline J gene. The gene calls are TRBV7-9 and TRBJ2-1, with 7 bases identical to TRBD2. Germline-derived CDR1 and CDR2 are SEHNR and FQNEAQ (reference sequence). The CDR3 has 15 amino acids. Here the CDR3 reads CSSSLESGAYNEQFF. The covered CDR3 bases are TGTTCCAGCAGCTTAGAAAGCGGGGCTTACAATGAG.

CDR3 bases read: TGCGCCAGCAGCCCGGGGACAGGGGGCGGAGAGACC. Its translation is CASSPGTGGGET. The entire CDR3 reads CASSPGTGGGETQYF. J is TRBJ2-5 and V is TRBV4-1; 12 bases are shared with TRBD1. The read gets to within 3 residues of the CDR3 end, and the germline J gene fills in the rest. CDR1 and CDR2 (germline): MGHRA, YSYEKL. V lost 4 bases, J lost 4 bases, and 4 bases stayed unmatched. The CDR3 length is 15 residues.

Regarding this clone: The read comes to an end 3 residues before the CDR3 does, leaving the germline J gene to fill in the end. The chain links TRBV20-1 to TRBJ2-7, with a possible D match to TRBD2 (5 bases). The CDR3 totals 14 residues. From germline, CDR1 is DFQATT and CDR2 SNEGSKA (reference sequence). V was trimmed by 1 base and J by 2 bases, leaving 12 bases between them. CDR3 region: CSARVPPGAYEQYF. The covered CDR3 bases are TGCAGTGCTAGAGTTCCTCCCGGGGCCTACGAG.

By frequency, this clone is medium-sized. From the germline J gene comes the end of the CDR3, since the read stops 3 residues before it. The V call is TRBV5-1, the J call TRBJ1-2; TRBD1 matches at 7 bases. CDR1 is SGHRS, CDR2 YFSETQ, per germline. Unmatched junction bases numbered 6, after V lost 4 bases and J lost 0 bases. This CDR3 is 15 amino acids long. CDR3: CASSSTGETNYGYTF. CDR3 bases read: TGCGCCAGCAGCAGTACAGGGGAGACTAACTATGGC.

Considering frequency, this clone is medium-sized. The CDR3 goes on 3 residues after the read ends, and that part is filled in from the germline J gene. This chain joins TRBV29-1 and TRBJ1-2, with D unresolved. The germline V gene has CDR1 SQVTM and CDR2 ANQGSEA. The CDR3 is made up of 15 amino acids. The V and J ends lost 6 bases and 0 bases respectively, with 17 bases between them. The part of the CDR3 DNA that was read is TGCAGCGTCCCCTTTGGCATTTCCCCTAACTATGGC. It specifies CSVPFGISPNYG. Given in full, the CDR3 is CSVPFGISPNYGYTF.

Regarding this clone: The read gets to within 3 residues of the CDR3 end, and the germline J gene fills in the rest. The chain uses TRBV19 and TRBJ1-1; TRBD1 might be the D (5 bases). In germline, CDR1 is LNHDA, CDR2 SQIVND (reference sequence). The CDR3 has 14 residues. V shed 4 bases and J shed 5 bases, with 14 bases lying between them. Partial CDR3 DNA: TGTGCCAGTAGTACGCTTCAGGGCTGGACTGAA. Residues: CASSTLQGWTE. The CDR3, in full, reads CASSTLQGWTEAFF.

Concerning this clone: The CDR3 end falls 3 residues outside the read, so it is completed with the germline J gene. The gene calls are TRBV30 and TRBJ1-2, with D unclear. This CDR3 is 13 amino acids long. V lost 3 bases to trimming and J lost 5 bases, with 13 bases between them. Germline CDR1 and CDR2: GTSNPN and SVGIG (reference sequence). The CDR3 sequence: CAWSPGSGYGYTF. The covered CDR3 bases are TGTGCCTGGAGCCCGGGGTCCGGGTATGGC.

Concerning this clone itself: The CDR3 goes on 3 residues after the read ends, and that part is filled in from the germline J gene. The chain couples TRBV5-1 to TRBJ2-1; 10 bases map to TRBD1. Germline trimming cut 1 base from V and 8 bases from J; bases unmatched to any gene: 6. The germline gives CDR1 SGHRS, CDR2 YFSETQ. This CDR3 comprises 15 residues. The CDR3 DNA, read in part, is TGCGCCAGCAGCTTGATGGGACAGGGGATCGATGAG. Encoded protein: CASSLMGQGIDE. The whole CDR3 region reads CASSLMGQGIDEQFF.

Worth noting for this clone: The missing CDR3 end, 3 residues past where the read stops, is filled in from the germline J gene. The chain joins TRBV2 to TRBJ2-7; the match to TRBD1 covers 7 bases. The CDR3 has 13 amino acids. With 7 bases clipped from V and 4 bases from J, the junction kept 7 bases outside the gene matches. The germline gives CDR1 SNHLY, CDR2 FYNNEI. Incomplete CDR3 DNA: TGTGCCAGCAAGACGACAGGGACGTACGAG. Its translation: CASKTTGTYE. In full, the CDR3 is CASKTTGTYEQYF.

As to this clone: The sequence runs out 3 residues before the end of the CDR3; the remainder is reconstructed from the germline J gene. The chain uses TRBV29-1 and TRBJ2-1; 10 bases are a match to TRBD1. The germline V gene encodes CDR1 SQVTM and CDR2 ANQGSEA. J was trimmed by 7 bases and V by 5 bases; bases with no gene match: 8. CDR3 length: 14 amino acids. The DNA read from the CDR3 is TGCAGCGTTCGTTTTCGGGACAGGGGTAATGAG. Its protein is CSVRFRDRGNE. The entire CDR3 sequence reads CSVRFRDRGNEQFF.

In regard to this clone: The read stops 3 residues short of the end of the CDR3; the missing end is completed from the germline J gene. V gene TRBV29-1 combines with J gene TRBJ2-5, with D possibly being TRBD1 (6 bases). Trimming took 3 bases from V and 5 from J, leaving 13 bases between them. The V gene's germline CDR1 is SQVTM and CDR2 ANQGSEA. This CDR3 contains 13 residues. CDR3 DNA, as far as it was read: TGCAGCGTTGATTCTGGGGGCTTGGAGACC. The encoded protein is CSVDSGGLET. The CDR3 in its entirety is CSVDSGGLETQYF. The variable domain in full, with the rest retrieved from reference TRBV29-1 and TRBJ2-5, is SAVISQKPSRDICQRGTSLTIQCQVDSQVTMMFWYRQQPGQSLTLIATANQGSEATYESGFVIDKFPISRPNLTFSTLTVSNMSPEDSSIYLCSVDSGGLETQYFGPGTRLLVL.

Details on this clone: Read data end 3 residues before the CDR3 end; the end is taken from the germline J gene. V is TRBV19 and J is TRBJ2-1, with D perhaps TRBD1 (6 bases). CDR1 is LNHDA and CDR2 is SQIVND in the germline V gene (reference sequence). The CDR3 extends over 13 amino acids. Trimming cost V 8 bases and J 8 bases, with 16 bases left between them. The DNA read from the CDR3 is TGTGCCAGTCGCCACAGGGTTGGCGATGAG. It translates to CASRHRVGDE. The whole CDR3 sequence reads CASRHRVGDEQFF.

About this clone itself: The read ends 3 residues early relative to the CDR3; the germline J gene fills the gap. This chain connects TRBV28 to TRBJ2-3, with 11 bases aligning to TRBD2. CDR3 size: 14 residues. Germline trimming cut 7 bases from V and 1 base from J; bases unmatched to any gene: 1. The germline gives CDR1 MDHEN, CDR2 SYDVKM. CDR3 bases read: TGTGCCAGCAAGACTAGCGGGGGCACAGATACG. This translates into CASKTSGGTDT. The whole CDR3 region reads CASKTSGGTDTQYF.

As for this clone: The CDR3 extends 3 residues past the end of the read, so its final part is completed from the germline J gene. The genes are TRBV18 and TRBJ2-7; D is possibly TRBD1 (6 bases). V gave up 0 bases and J gave up 4 bases, with 16 bases separating them. Germline V gene lookup returns CDR1 KGHSH and CDR2 LQKENI. This CDR3 contains 16 residues. Incomplete CDR3 DNA: TGTGCCAGCTCACCACCGAGGGGGACGGCGCTATACGAG. Translating it yields CASSPPRGTALYE. The whole CDR3 region reads CASSPPRGTALYEQYF.

Worth noting for this clone: The read terminates 3 residues before the CDR3 end, so the remaining end is supplied by the germline J gene. V is TRBV5-1 and J is TRBJ2-7, with TRBD1 matching 12 bases. Germline CDR1 reads SGHRS; CDR2 reads YFSETQ. CDR3 length: 18 residues. With 5 bases clipped from V and 0 bases from J, the junction kept 12 bases outside the gene matches. CDR3 loop: CASRPGTGGSRSSYEQYF. The part of the CDR3 DNA that was read is TGCGCCAGCAGACCCGGGACAGGGGGCTCGAGGAGCTCCTACGAG.

For this clone: From the germline J gene comes the end of the CDR3, since the read stops 3 residues before it. This sequence joins TRBV18 and TRBJ2-7, with 7 bases lining up with TRBD2. Germline CDR1 and CDR2: KGHSH and LQKENI. Unmatched junction bases numbered 7, after V lost 2 bases and J lost 0 bases. The CDR3 covers 16 residues. The CDR3 loop reads CASSPMSGALSYEQYF. CDR3 DNA, as far as it was read: TGTGCCAGCTCACCAATGAGCGGGGCCCTCTCCTACGAG.

A word on this clone: Read data end 3 residues before the CDR3 end; the end is taken from the germline J gene. The chain links TRBV11-2 to TRBJ2-7; tentatively, D is TRBD1 (5 bases). V lost 3 bases, J lost 1 base, and 10 bases lay in between. The CDR3 has 14 residues. Germline CDR1 reads SGHAT; CDR2 reads FQNNGV. The sequenced part of the CDR3 DNA is TGTGCCAGCAGCTTTCGACAGCCTTCCTACGAG. This gives the protein CASSFRQPSYE. The whole CDR3 sequence reads CASSFRQPSYEQYF.

Notes on this clone: Coverage ceases 3 residues before the CDR3 finishes, and the germline J gene fills in the end. This chain links TRBV20-1 with TRBJ1-6; 9 bases are shared with TRBD1. The CDR3 loop spans 16 amino acids. CDR1 DFQATT and CDR2 SNEGSKA come from the germline V gene (reference sequence). V lost 5 bases and J lost 7; bases outside the gene matches: 12. The part of the CDR3 DNA that was read is TGCAGTGCTTCCGGGACAGGGATGCCGATAAATTCACCC. Amino acids: CSASGTGMPINSP. The full CDR3 protein is CSASGTGMPINSPLHF.

Note on this clone: The read ends 3 residues before the CDR3 terminus; that terminus is restored from the germline J gene. This chain links TRBV7-9 with TRBJ1-1; no definite D call. CDR3 length: 14 amino acids. The germline V gene has CDR1 SEHNR and CDR2 FQNEAQ (reference sequence). V was cut by 6 bases and J by 3 bases, with 14 bases left in between. This CDR3 reads CASRPNNAYTEAFF. The DNA read from the CDR3 is TGTGCCAGCAGACCCAATAATGCGTACACTGAA. The full variable domain, rest sourced from reference TRBV7-9 and TRBJ1-1, is DTGVSQNPRHKITKRGQNVTFRCDPISEHNRLYWYRQTLGQGPEFLTYFQNEAQLEKSRLLSDRFSAERPKGSFSTLEIQRTEQGDSAMYLCASRPNNAYTEAFFGQGTRLTVV.

As to this clone: The read ends 3 residues shy of where the CDR3 ends; the end is completed using the germline J gene. This chain uses TRBV6-2 or TRBV6-3 with TRBJ2-6; 7 bases match TRBD2. The CDR3 has 17 amino acids. Germline loops: CDR1 MNHEY, CDR2 SVGEGT. V lost 2 bases to trimming and J lost 2 bases; unmatched junction nucleotides: 6. The part of the CDR3 DNA that was read is TGTGCCAGCAGTTACACCCAGGGAGGGCCTGGGGCCAACGTC. Translated, it gives CASSYTQGGPGANV. The CDR3 in its entirety is CASSYTQGGPGANVLTF.

Comments on this clone: The read comes to an end 3 residues before the CDR3 does, leaving the germline J gene to fill in the end. V gene TRBV5-1 combines with J gene TRBJ2-1; 8 bases match TRBD1. The CDR3 has 19 residues. Germline values: CDR1 SGHRS, CDR2 YFSETQ. The junction had 13 bases not matched to a gene; V was cut back by 0 bases and J by 2 bases. CDR3 loop: CASSLAGTTGGSTYNEQFF. The sequenced CDR3 bases are TGCGCCAGCAGCTTGGCCGGTACAACAGGGGGATCTACCTACAATGAG.

As concerns this clone: The read ends 3 residues early relative to the CDR3; the germline J gene fills the gap. The V gene is TRBV6-2 or TRBV6-3, the J gene TRBJ1-5; D not resolved. Trimming pared 2 bases from V and 0 bases from J, leaving 14 bases between. The CDR3 has 17 amino acids. In germline, CDR1 is MNHEY, CDR2 SVGEGT. The CDR3 is CASSYPTGRYSNQPQHF. The DNA read from the CDR3 is TGTGCCAGCAGTTACCCGACGGGGAGGTATAGCAATCAGCCC.